A selection of T cell receptor beta chains follows, all from one sample in a study of somatic mutations in cytotoxic T cells in rheumatoid arthritis. Clones were read by immunoSEQ multiplex PCR, and TCRdb kept only the in-frame ones, dropping some. The sample gives 13,000 to 15,000 clones, around 78% of which show up once; less than 9.5% is in the top ten. Source material: CD8+ T cells sorted from blood. These receptors came from an adult with rheumatoid arthritis. Both conserved end residues are part of each CDR3. The D gene is left open where the match is weak. Some rows have no size entry. The others give once, few or many, or a class for an expanded clone.

cdr3_aa,cdr3_nt,d_call,clone_size,j_call,cdr3_length,v_call
CASSTGTSPYNEQFF,TGTGCCAGCAGTACCGGGACTAGCCCATACAATGAGCAGTTCTTC,TRBD2,.,TRBJ2-1,15,TRBV27
CAISPGGFNSPLHF,TGTGCCATCAGCCCGGGAGGGTTTAATTCACCCCTCCACTTT,.,few,TRBJ1-6,14,TRBV10-3
CASSVGNPGSGEAFF,TGTGCCAGCAGCGTAGGGAACCCGGGTAGCGGGGAAGCTTTCTTT,.,.,TRBJ1-1,15,TRBV9
CAISETGPSGTIYF,TGTGCCATCAGTGAAACCGGACCTAGTGGCACCATATATTTT,.,.,TRBJ1-3,14,TRBV10-3
CASSLGGTDTQYF,TGTGCCAGCAGCTTAGGGGGCACAGATACGCAGTATTTT,.,.,TRBJ2-3,13,TRBV13
CASAVGVAYEQYF,TGTGCCAGTGCTGTTGGTGTTGCCTACGAGCAGTACTTC,.,few,TRBJ2-7,13,TRBV19
CASRGGQQYF,TGTGCCAGCAGGGGCGGCCAGCAGTACTTC,.,.,TRBJ2-7,10,TRBV2
CASSLVRSGANVLTF,TGTGCCAGCAGCTTGGTTCGCTCTGGGGCCAACGTCCTGACTTTC,.,.,TRBJ2-6,15,TRBV5-4
CASSPLRAGITDTQYF,TGTGCCAGCAGCCCCTTGAGGGCGGGTATCACAGATACGCAGTATTTT,.,.,TRBJ2-3,16,TRBV28
CASSPRDREGTEAFF,TGTGCCAGCAGTCCGCGGGACAGGGAGGGCACTGAAGCTTTCTTT,TRBD1,.,TRBJ1-1,15,TRBV27
CASSLESAGWNQPQHF,TGTGCCAGCAGCTTAGAGTCGGCAGGCTGGAATCAGCCCCAGCATTTT,.,.,TRBJ1-5,16,TRBV7-2
CASSSTPGQGAADTQYF,TGTGCCAGCAGTTCGACTCCGGGACAGGGGGCGGCAGATACGCAGTATTTT,TRBD1,.,TRBJ2-3,17,TRBV2
CASSPSGGQTDTQYF,TGTGCCAGCAGCCCCAGCGGGGGCCAGACAGATACGCAGTATTTT,TRBD2,.,TRBJ2-3,15,TRBV7-3
CASSELGQEQYF,TGTGCCAGCAGTGAATTGGGTCAGGAGCAGTACTTC,.,once,TRBJ2-7,12,TRBV2
CASSEFGRGDEQFF,TGTGCCAGCAGTGAATTTGGCAGGGGCGATGAGCAGTTCTTC,.,.,TRBJ2-1,14,TRBV25-1
CASRRLAGAFYNEQFF,TGTGCCAGCAGGAGACTAGCGGGGGCCTTTTACAATGAGCAGTTCTTC,TRBD2,.,TRBJ2-1,16,TRBV27
CASSLTGNQPQHF,TGTGCCAGCAGCTTAACAGGAAATCAGCCCCAGCATTTT,.,few,TRBJ1-5,13,TRBV7-9
CASEGGNEQYF,TGTGCCAGCGAAGGGGGAAACGAGCAGTACTTC,.,.,TRBJ2-7,11,TRBV7-9
CASSSKVGYTF,TGTGCCAGCAGCTCAAAAGTCGGCTACACCTTC,.,once,TRBJ1-2,11,TRBV6-5
CASSFPSGRYNEQFF,TGTGCCAGCAGTTTTCCTAGCGGGAGGTACAATGAGCAGTTCTTC,TRBD2,once,TRBJ2-1,15,TRBV28
CASNRQSGYEQFF,TGTGCCAGCAATCGACAGAGTGGTTATGAGCAGTTCTTC,.,.,TRBJ2-1,13,TRBV9
CASSFGDFTYEQYF,TGTGCCAGCAGCTTCGGGGACTTCACCTACGAGCAGTACTTC,.,once,TRBJ2-7,14,TRBV11-2
CASSFGGDTQYF,TGTGCCAGCAGCTTCGGGGGGGATACGCAGTATTTT,TRBD2,.,TRBJ2-3,12,TRBV11-2
CASSLEARHEQYF,TGCGCCAGCAGCCTCGAGGCGCGGCACGAGCAGTACTTC,.,.,TRBJ2-7,13,TRBV5-1
CASSNDGVYRERYF,TGTGCCAGCAGTAACGACGGCGTTTACCGGGAGAGGTACTTC,.,.,TRBJ2-7,14,TRBV6-6
CASSHNVVAQNTEAFF,TGCGCCAGCAGCCACAACGTGGTGGCCCAGAACACTGAAGCTTTCTTT,.,.,TRBJ1-1,16,TRBV4-1
CASSLGSLGGARETQYF,TGTGCCAGCAGCTTAGGGTCGCTTGGGGGGGCCCGGGAGACCCAGTACTTC,.,.,TRBJ2-5,17,TRBV7-9
CASSVTGNGYEQYF,TGTGCCAGCAGCGTGACAGGGAACGGCTACGAGCAGTACTTC,TRBD1,.,TRBJ2-7,14,TRBV9
CASSSTTEKGPGANVLTF,TGTGCCAGCAGTTCGACGACAGAAAAGGGACCTGGGGCCAACGTCCTGACTTTC,.,.,TRBJ2-6,18,TRBV27
CASSQGQGSYEQYF,TGCGCCAGCAGCCAAGGACAGGGGTCCTACGAGCAGTACTTC,TRBD1,once,TRBJ2-7,14,TRBV4-1
CASSQVSGAFTEAFF,TGCGCCAGCAGCCAAGTTTCAGGGGCTTTTACTGAAGCTTTCTTT,.,.,TRBJ1-1,15,TRBV4-1
CASSTPGQGYTDTQYF,TGTGCCAGCAGCACCCCGGGACAGGGGTACACAGATACGCAGTATTTT,TRBD1,.,TRBJ2-3,16,TRBV9
CSVPTGVGANVLTF,TGCAGCGTGCCTACAGGGGTTGGGGCCAACGTCCTGACTTTC,TRBD1,.,TRBJ2-6,14,TRBV29-1
CASSAGSYF,TGTGCCAGCAGTGCCGGGAGTTACTTT,.,.,TRBJ1-1,9,TRBV6-1
CASSFGNLGQGSSYEQYF,TGTGCCAGCAGCTTCGGGAATCTAGGACAGGGGAGCTCCTACGAGCAGTACTTC,TRBD1,.,TRBJ2-7,18,TRBV5-4
CASRAGTSQSDEQFF,TGTGCCAGCAGGGCCGGAACCTCCCAGTCCGATGAGCAGTTCTTC,.,few,TRBJ2-1,15,TRBV2
CSVEEGSTEAFF,TGCAGCGTTGAAGAGGGTTCCACTGAAGCTTTCTTT,.,once,TRBJ1-1,12,TRBV29-1
CASSYSLGEQFF,TGTGCCAGCAGTTACTCGCTAGGTGAGCAGTTCTTC,.,.,TRBJ2-1,12,TRBV6-6
CASSPDRGNQPQHF,TGTGCCAGCAGCCCAGACAGGGGGAATCAGCCCCAGCATTTT,.,few,TRBJ1-5,14,TRBV12-1
CASSRGTGWYEQYF,TGTGCCAGCAGTCGTGGGACAGGGTGGTACGAGCAGTACTTC,TRBD1,.,TRBJ2-7,14,TRBV27
CASSIGPAGANEQYF,TGTGCCAGTAGTATAGGGCCAGCCGGCGCCAACGAGCAGTACTTC,.,.,TRBJ2-7,15,TRBV19
CASSLGQGGYRGYTF,TGTGCCAGCAGCTTAGGCCAGGGGGGCTATCGGGGCTACACCTTC,TRBD1,.,TRBJ1-2,15,TRBV13
CASSQDPLEEQFF,TGTGCCAGCAGCCAAGATCCCTTAGAGGAGCAGTTCTTC,.,few,TRBJ2-1,13,TRBV14
CASSPEGDPRTF,TGTGCCAGCAGTCCCGAGGGGGACCCGCGGACCTTC,.,.,TRBJ1-2,12,TRBV6-6
CASSDEPYQSHEQYF,TGTGCCAGCAGTGACGAGCCATACCAGTCCCACGAGCAGTACTTC,.,.,TRBJ2-7,15,TRBV6-1
CASSQELPANTEAFF,TGCGCCAGCAGCCAAGAGCTGCCAGCCAACACTGAAGCTTTCTTT,.,.,TRBJ1-1,15,TRBV4-1
CASSKRFSLHF,TGTGCCAGCAGCAAAAGATTTTCCCTCCACTTT,.,once,TRBJ1-6,11,TRBV21-1
CASTKLRSVTQYF,TGTGCCAGCACCAAGCTAAGGTCTGTGACCCAGTACTTC,.,.,TRBJ2-5,13,TRBV28
CASSIGLAENTGELFF,TGTGCCAGTAGTATTGGACTAGCGGAGAACACCGGGGAGCTGTTTTTT,TRBD2,.,TRBJ2-2,16,TRBV19
CASSLGRGQGGNQPQHF,TGTGCCAGCAGTTTGGGCCGGGGACAGGGTGGGAATCAGCCCCAGCATTTT,TRBD1,.,TRBJ1-5,17,TRBV28
CASSQEGGGSYEQYF,TGCGCCAGCAGCCAAGAAGGAGGGGGAAGTTACGAGCAGTACTTC,.,once,TRBJ2-7,15,TRBV4-1